There are a few counts of the clone carrying this T cell receptor (beta chain). The record originates from a study of T-cell memory formation after mild COVID-19. The V gene's germline CDR1 is LGHDT and CDR2 YNNKEL (reference sequence). V gave up 3 bases and J gave up 1 base; unmatched junction bases: 5. The CDR3 is 15 amino acids. TCRdb passed the 5' RACE reads through MiXCR, listing each CDR3 protein once. The repertoire includes roughly 400,000 distinct CDR3 sequences, 24% of them detected once, and about 10% sits in the top ten. The V and J genes are TRBV3-1 and TRBJ2-7; 8 bases align to TRBD1. The sample consisted of PBMCs or a T cell subset sorted from them (not recorded which). The clonotype comes from an adult woman who had mild COVID-19 (a few samples of this study predate the infection). Cell type and time point are not known. The CDR3 sequence is CASSHDRGVSYEQYF. CDR3 nucleotide sequence: TGTGCCAGCAGCCACGACAGGGGTGTTTCCTACGAGCAGTACTTC.